Below, 22 T cell receptor beta chains from the same sample are listed, as sequenced in a study of Ad26.COV2.S vaccination and SARS-CoV-2 variants. Treatment of the sample: roughly 18 received Ad26.COV2.S at low or high dose, single or two shots; roughly five received placebo; per-sample allocation not given. Material that was analyzed had been drawn on day 63 after the first vaccine or placebo injection. Profiled with immunoSEQ multiplex PCR; TCRdb holds only in-frame clones, not every one. The sample includes around 300,000 clones, roughly 90% of them seen just once. The starting material was peripheral blood, obtained in a trial of Ad26.COV2.S vaccine versus placebo. These receptors all stem from a person aged 18-65 years who received the Ad26.COV2.S COVID-19 vaccine or a placebo.

V usage is TRBV3-1 (or the pseudogene TRBV3-2) and J usage is TRBJ1-4, with a possible D match to TRBD1 (5 bases). V lost 1 base and J 0 bases, leaving 12 bases between the germline ends. The germline V gene has CDR1 LGHDT and CDR2 YNNKEL (reference sequence). This CDR3 has 17 residues. CDR3: CASSQVGGRATNEKLFF. In nucleotides, the CDR3 is TGTGCCAGCAGCCAAGTGGGTGGCAGGGCAACTAATGAAAAACTGTTTTTT.

The rearrangement joins TRBV3-1 (or the pseudogene TRBV3-2) to TRBJ1-2; D gene uncertain. The CDR3 spans 16 residues. Germline CDR1 and CDR2: LGHDT and YNNKEL (reference sequence). V dropped 1 base and J dropped 6 bases, with 18 bases sitting between them. CDR3: CASSQGSGRRIDGYTF. The CDR3 coding sequence is TGTGCCAGCAGCCAAGGGAGTGGCAGAAGGATTGATGGCTACACCTTC.

The rearrangement uses TRBV28 and TRBJ1-2, with a weak D call TRBD1 (5 bases). Germline assignment: CDR1 MDHEN and CDR2 SYDVKM. Trimming removed 4 bases from V and 5 bases from J, with 23 bases in between. The CDR3 extends over 17 amino acids. The CDR3 reads CASSWASWGRTRYGYTF. The CDR3 DNA sequence: TGTGCCAGCAGTTGGGCCTCGTGGGGCAGAACGAGGTATGGCTACACCTTC.

This chain joins TRBV29-1 and TRBJ2-7; D may be TRBD2 (5 bases). Trimming took 6 bases from V and 6 from J, leaving 18 bases between them. The CDR3 extends over 13 amino acids. CDR1 and CDR2 (germline): SQVTM, ANQGSEA. The CDR3 DNA sequence: TGCAGCGTAGGTCTCATGGGAGTGGGCGAGCAGTACTTC. This translates into CSVGLMGVGEQYF.

The CDR3: CASSLQLDYEQYF. The CDR3 DNA follows: TGCGCCAGCAGCCTACAACTAGACTACGAGCAGTACTTC. The chain carries TRBV4-1 and TRBJ2-7, with D maybe TRBD2 (5 bases). Trimming shortened V by 4 bases and J by 3 bases, and 10 bases separated the two germline ends. This CDR3 spans 13 amino acids. Germline V gene sequence: CDR1 MGHRA, CDR2 YSYEKL.

The gene calls are TRBV19 and TRBJ1-1; no firm D call. The CDR3 is 12 residues long. Trimming removed 5 bases from V and 2 bases from J, with 6 bases in between. Germline V gene sequence: CDR1 LNHDA, CDR2 SQIVND (reference sequence). For the CDR3, the DNA is TGTGCCAGTAGTGTCGATAACACTGAAGCTTTCTTT. It translates to CASSVDNTEAFF.

The J gene is TRBJ1-1, the V gene TRBV7-9, with D unclear. The germline CDR1 and CDR2 sequences are SEHNR and FQNEAQ (reference sequence). This CDR3 is built from 15 residues. V gave up 1 base and J gave up 0 bases, with 9 bases separating them. CDR3 protein: CASSLGLLMNTEAFF. DNA of the CDR3: TGTGCCAGCAGCTTAGGGCTCTTGATGAACACTGAAGCTTTCTTT. Looking up the rest from reference TRBV7-9 and TRBJ1-1 gives the full variable domain: DTGVSQNPRHKITKRGQNVTFRCDPISEHNRLYWYRQTLGQGPEFLTYFQNEAQLEKSRLLSDRFSAERPKGSFSTLEIQRTEQGDSAMYLCASSLGLLMNTEAFFGQGTRLTVV.

Written as DNA, the CDR3 is TGTGCCATCTGGGAGACGGGTAATGAAAAACTGTTTTTT. Translation gives CAIWETGNEKLFF. V is TRBV7-9 and J is TRBJ1-4; D ambiguous. The CDR3 runs to 13 residues. Germline values: CDR1 SEHNR, CDR2 FQNEAQ (reference sequence). V shed 10 bases and J shed 4 bases, with 13 bases lying between them.

For this clone: The same CDR3 also results from other DNA sequences found in this sample. The gene calls are TRBV27 and TRBJ1-5, with 10 positions matching TRBD1. Per germline, CDR1 MNHEY and CDR2 SMNVEV (reference sequence). Trimming at V came to 4 bases and at J to 5 bases, leaving 14 bases not matched to a gene. The CDR3 loop spans 18 amino acids. The CDR3, as DNA: TGTGCCAGCAGTTCCTCTGACAGGGGGCGAGGTTGGTATCAGCCCCAGCATTTT. It codes for CASSSSDRGRGWYQPQHF.

CDR3 residues: CASSLHSSGNTIYF. CDR3 DNA: TGTGCCAGCAGCCTGCATAGCTCTGGAAACACCATATATTTT. The chain couples TRBV14 to TRBJ1-3; D gene unclear. The CDR3 contains 14 residues. Trimming took 4 bases from V and 0 from J, leaving 7 bases between them. Germline V gene sequence: CDR1 SGHDN, CDR2 FVKESK.

This sequence joins TRBV6-2 or TRBV6-3 and TRBJ1-2; the D is unclear. The V and J ends lost 6 bases and 3 bases respectively, with 8 bases between them. The CDR3 runs to 12 residues. The germline V gene encodes CDR1 MNHEY and CDR2 SVGEGT. CDR3 sequence: CASSLMDYGYTF. The CDR3 bases are TGTGCCAGCAGCCTTATGGACTATGGCTACACCTTC.

The chain carries TRBV6-5 and TRBJ2-3; the D gene could be TRBD1 or TRBD2 (5 bases each). The V end lost 3 bases, the J end lost 2 bases, and 9 bases lay between the germline ends. This CDR3 region has 14 residues. Germline-derived CDR1 and CDR2 are MNHEY and SVGAGI. CDR3: CASSYRGPTDTQYF. Written as DNA, the CDR3 is TGTGCCAGCAGTTATCGGGGACCCACAGATACGCAGTATTTT.

V gene TRBV5-4 combines with J gene TRBJ1-1, with D maybe TRBD1 (5 bases). V dropped 3 bases and J dropped 1 base, with 7 bases sitting between them. The CDR3 has 13 amino acids. Germline V gives CDR1 SGHNT, CDR2 YYREEE (reference sequence). The DNA for the CDR3 is TGTGCCAGCAGCTGGGGGGGGAACACTGAAGCTTTCTTT. The encoded protein is CASSWGGNTEAFF.

This chain uses TRBV4-1 with TRBJ2-1; 10 positions agree with TRBD2. The V gene's germline CDR1 is MGHRA and CDR2 YSYEKL. This CDR3 is 15 amino acids long. V lost 7 bases, J lost 3 bases, and 6 bases stayed unmatched. CDR3 nucleotides: TGCGCCAGCACCCGCGGACTAGCGGACTACAATGAGCAGTTCTTC. It codes for CASTRGLADYNEQFF.

This clone was detected a few times. The chain employs TRBV3-1 (or the pseudogene TRBV3-2) and TRBJ1-6, with 7 bases matching TRBD1. Germline CDR1 is LGHDT and CDR2 is YNNKEL (reference sequence). After removal of 4 bases from V and 7 bases from J, the junction contained 7 bases not matched to a gene. This CDR3 has 15 residues. The CDR3 sequence: CASSLGTVANSPLHF. In nucleotides, the CDR3 is TGTGCCAGCAGCCTCGGGACAGTCGCAAATTCACCCCTCCACTTT.

The chain combines TRBV6-6 with TRBJ1-1, with D hard to call. CDR3 size: 17 residues. Looked up from germline, CDR1 is MNHNY and CDR2 is SVGAGI (reference sequence). Between the trimmed V and J ends, which lost 5 bases and 4 bases, there was a span of 23 bases. DNA for the CDR3: TGTGCCAGCAGTCCGGGCCAATACCTCTTAGGGAGCACTGAAGCTTTCTTT. Translated: CASSPGQYLLGSTEAFF.

The J gene is TRBJ2-1, the V gene TRBV4-2; D remains ambiguous. Germline loops: CDR1 LGHNA, CDR2 YNFKEQ. V gave up 1 base and J gave up 3 bases, with 10 bases separating them. This CDR3 has 15 amino acids. CDR3 DNA: TGTGCCAGCAGCCAAGGGCGAGACGGCTACAATGAGCAGTTCTTC. Protein sequence: CASSQGRDGYNEQFF.

V usage is TRBV30 and J usage is TRBJ1-5, with TRBD1 as a possible D gene (5 bases). Germline V gene lookup returns CDR1 GTSNPN and CDR2 SVGIG (reference sequence). The CDR3 has 14 residues. V lost 5 bases, J lost 4 bases, and 15 bases lay in between. CDR3 protein: CAWSIHRSNQPQHF. The CDR3 DNA reads TGTGCCTGGTCAATCCACAGGAGTAATCAGCCCCAGCATTTT.

The gene calls are TRBV27 and TRBJ1-3; a possible D gene is TRBD1 (5 bases). V was pared by 3 bases and J by 1 base, with 13 bases between. The CDR3 consists of 16 residues. The germline gives CDR1 MNHEY, CDR2 SMNVEV (reference sequence). CDR3 coding DNA: TGTGCCAGCAGTTTTCCCGGGGGGGATTCTGGAAACACCATATATTTT. It translates to CASSFPGGDSGNTIYF.

Here the CDR3 DNA reads TGTGCCAGCAGCTTCGGAATTCTGTACGAGCAGTACGTC. This encodes CASSFGILYEQYV. V and J are TRBV11-3 and TRBJ2-7; D call uncertain. Germline V gene sequence: CDR1 SGHNT, CDR2 YENEEA. The CDR3 runs 13 residues. V lost 3 bases, J lost 4 bases, and 10 bases lay in between.

V usage is TRBV7-2 and J usage is TRBJ2-1; the D is unclear. Germline V CDR1 and CDR2: SGHTA, FQGNSA. Trimming took off 6 bases at V and 9 bases at J, with 15 bases between the two ends. The CDR3 covers 13 residues. The CDR3 DNA is TGTGCCAGCAGACCTGGGCACGTAAGTGAGCAGTTCTTC. Translated, it gives CASRPGHVSEQFF.

The V and J genes are TRBV15 and TRBJ2-5; 8 nucleotides agree with TRBD2. CDR1 and CDR2 (germline): LNHNV, YYDKDF (reference sequence). The CDR3 is 15 residues long. Losses at the gene ends were 0 bases for V and 8 bases for J; bases not matched to a gene: 8. Here the CDR3 DNA reads TGTGCCACCAGCAGAGAGGGAGCGGGGGCCTCTACCCAGTACTTC. Its translation: CATSREGAGASTQYF. Complete variable domain (other parts from reference TRBV15 and TRBJ2-5): DAMVIQNPRYQVTQFGKPVTLSCSQTLNHNVMYWYQQKSSQAPKLLFHYYDKDFNNEADTPDNFQSRRPNTSFCFLDIRSPGLGDTAMYLCATSREGAGASTQYFGPGTRLLVL.